Below are 4 T cell receptor beta chains sequenced from a single sample in a study of cytomegalovirus exposure and HLA in healthy donors. Assay: immunoSEQ multiplex PCR; the TCRdb copy retains only in-frame clones and omits some. The sample yields under 250,000 clones, 70% to 90% seen once. The sample taken for sequencing was PBMCs. The receptor set was obtained from a woman aged 18 to 35 in good health and CMV-seronegative.

This clone occurred a few times. The chain combines TRBV5-1 with TRBJ1-3, with a possible D match to TRBD1 (5 bases). V lost 5 bases and J 2 bases, leaving 14 bases between the germline ends. CDR1 and CDR2 (germline): SGHRS, YFSETQ. The CDR3 has 15 amino acids. CDR3: CASRNTGAAGNTIYF. The CDR3 DNA follows: TGCGCCAGCAGGAACACCGGGGCGGCTGGAAACACCATATATTTT.

This clone turned up a few times. This chain joins TRBV18 and TRBJ2-1; D is uncertain. Trimming stripped 3 bases from V and 5 bases from J, with 11 bases between. Germline lookup yields CDR1 KGHSH and CDR2 LQKENI. The CDR3 is 14 residues long. CDR3 DNA: TGTGCCAGCTCACCGACCAAGGCAGACAATGAGCAGTTCTTC. It codes for CASSPTKADNEQFF.

This sequence joins TRBV9 and TRBJ1-2; D uncertain. Deletions cut 0 bases from V and 4 bases from J, with 10 bases between. In germline, CDR1 is SGDLS, CDR2 YYNGEE. This CDR3 comprises 14 residues. The CDR3 bases are TGTGCCAGCAGCGTAGGTGAGACGGCCTATGGCTACACCTTC. It yields the protein CASSVGETAYGYTF.

CDR3 nucleotides: TGCGCCAGCAGCTTCGGTAGCAACCGACCCTCAGATACGCAGTATTTT. Its translation is CASSFGSNRPSDTQYF. J is TRBJ2-3 and V is TRBV5-1; D gene ambiguous. CDR1 and CDR2 from the germline V gene are SGHRS and YFSETQ. Trimming shortened V by 2 bases and J by 4 bases, and 17 bases separated the two germline ends. The CDR3 runs 16 residues.